One and the same sample provided the 2 T cell receptor beta chains below, sequenced in a study of blood T cell repertoires in COVID-19. Produced via immunoSEQ multiplex PCR; TCRdb's table is partial and in-frame only. The sample lists 75,000 to 100,000 clones; approximately 86% were seen once. The material sequenced was peripheral blood. The source of these receptors is a man older than 75 with acute or convalescent COVID-19.

The V and J genes are TRBV7-3 and TRBJ2-1, with 8 nucleotides matching TRBD1. The germline V gene has CDR1 SGHTA and CDR2 FQGTGA. The CDR3 is 15 amino acids. The junction had 12 bases not matched to a gene; V was cut back by 5 bases and J by 9 bases. CDR3: CASSPSGAGGSEQFF. The CDR3, as DNA: TGTGCCAGCAGCCCGTCGGGGGCAGGGGGCAGTGAGCAGTTCTTC.

The CDR3: CASSGDRVFSYEQFF. DNA of the CDR3: TGTGCCAGCAGCGGGGACAGGGTTTTTTCATATGAGCAGTTCTTC. The V gene is TRBV7-9, the J gene TRBJ2-1, with 9 positions matching TRBD1. The CDR3 extends over 15 amino acids. The ends lost 5 bases at V and 8 bases at J; junction bases unmatched: 10. The germline V gene encodes CDR1 SEHNR and CDR2 FQNEAQ (reference sequence). Drawing the rest from reference TRBV7-9 and TRBJ2-1, the complete variable domain is DTGVSQNPRHKITKRGQNVTFRCDPISEHNRLYWYRQTLGQGPEFLTYFQNEAQLEKSRLLSDRFSAERPKGSFSTLEIQRTEQGDSAMYLCASSGDRVFSYEQFFGPGTRLTVL.